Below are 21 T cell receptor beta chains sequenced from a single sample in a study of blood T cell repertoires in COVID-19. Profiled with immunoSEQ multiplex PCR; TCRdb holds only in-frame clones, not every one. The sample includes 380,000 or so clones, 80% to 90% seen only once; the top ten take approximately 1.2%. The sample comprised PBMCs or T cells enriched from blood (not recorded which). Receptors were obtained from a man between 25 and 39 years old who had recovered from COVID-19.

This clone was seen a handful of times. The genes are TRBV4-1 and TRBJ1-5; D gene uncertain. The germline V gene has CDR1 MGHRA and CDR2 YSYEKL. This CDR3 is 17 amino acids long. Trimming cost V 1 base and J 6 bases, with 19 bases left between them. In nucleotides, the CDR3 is TGCGCCAGCAGCCAAGTTAGTCGGAGGTTCAAACTTCAGCCCCAGCATTTT. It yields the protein CASSQVSRRFKLQPQHF.

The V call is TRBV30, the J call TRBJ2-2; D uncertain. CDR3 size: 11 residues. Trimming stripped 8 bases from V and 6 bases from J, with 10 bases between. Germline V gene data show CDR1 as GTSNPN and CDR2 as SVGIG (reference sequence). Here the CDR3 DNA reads TGTGCCAGCGCGATATCCGGGGAGCTGTTTTTT. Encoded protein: CASAISGELFF.

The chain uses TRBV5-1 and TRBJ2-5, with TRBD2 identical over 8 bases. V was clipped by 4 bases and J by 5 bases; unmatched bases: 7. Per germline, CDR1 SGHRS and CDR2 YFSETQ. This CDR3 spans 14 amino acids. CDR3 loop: CASSIGGAGETQYF. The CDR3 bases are TGCGCCAGCAGCATCGGGGGGGCCGGGGAGACCCAGTACTTC.

This chain's CDR3 is CATSRGTGPSYNEQFF. DNA of the CDR3: TGTGCCACCAGCAGAGGAACAGGTCCCTCCTACAATGAGCAGTTCTTC. The rearrangement links TRBV15 to TRBJ2-1; possibly TRBD1 for D (5 bases). Trimming took 1 base from V and 0 from J, leaving 10 bases between them. The germline V gene has CDR1 LNHNV and CDR2 YYDKDF (reference sequence). This CDR3 is built from 16 residues.

In DNA form, the CDR3 reads TGCGCCAGCAGGACCCTCGACAGGGGAGGCTCTGGAAACACCATATATTTT. It codes for CASRTLDRGGSGNTIYF. This chain joins TRBV10-1 and TRBJ1-3; 8 bases line up with TRBD1. This CDR3 comprises 17 residues. The V gene end was trimmed by 6 bases and the J gene end by 0 bases; junction bases not matched to a gene: 10. Looked up from germline, CDR1 is WNHNN and CDR2 is SYGVQD (reference sequence).

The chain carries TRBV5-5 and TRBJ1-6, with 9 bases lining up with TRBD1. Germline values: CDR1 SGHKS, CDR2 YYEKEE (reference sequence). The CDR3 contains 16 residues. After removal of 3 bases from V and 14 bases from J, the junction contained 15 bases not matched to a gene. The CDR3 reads CASSSAGTGFRGTLHF. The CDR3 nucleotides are TGTGCCAGCAGCTCTGCCGGGACAGGGTTCCGAGGGACCCTCCACTTT. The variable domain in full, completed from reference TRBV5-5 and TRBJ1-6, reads DAGVTQSPTHLIKTRGQQVTLRCSPISGHKSVSWYQQVLGQGPQFIFQYYEKEERGRGNFPDRFSARQFPNYSSELNVNALLLGDSALYLCASSSAGTGFRGTLHFGNGTRLTVT.

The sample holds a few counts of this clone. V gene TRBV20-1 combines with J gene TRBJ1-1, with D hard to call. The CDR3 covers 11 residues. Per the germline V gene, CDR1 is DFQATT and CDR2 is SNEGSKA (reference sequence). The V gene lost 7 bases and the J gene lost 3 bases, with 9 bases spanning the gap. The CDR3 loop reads CSVARDTEAFF. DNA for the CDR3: TGCAGTGTCGCCCGGGACACTGAAGCTTTCTTT.

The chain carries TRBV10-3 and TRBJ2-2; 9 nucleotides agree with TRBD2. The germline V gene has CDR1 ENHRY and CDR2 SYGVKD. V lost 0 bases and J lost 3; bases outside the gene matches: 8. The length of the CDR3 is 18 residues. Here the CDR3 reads CAISESRAGGTYTGELFF. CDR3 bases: TGTGCCATCAGTGAGTCGAGAGCGGGGGGAACCTACACCGGGGAGCTGTTTTTT.

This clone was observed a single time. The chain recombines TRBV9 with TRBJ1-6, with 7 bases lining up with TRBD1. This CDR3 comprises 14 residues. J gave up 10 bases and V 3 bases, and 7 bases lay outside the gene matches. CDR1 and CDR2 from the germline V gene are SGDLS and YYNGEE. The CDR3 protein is CASSATTGPSPLHF. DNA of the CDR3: TGTGCCAGCAGCGCCACGACAGGGCCCTCACCCCTCCACTTT.

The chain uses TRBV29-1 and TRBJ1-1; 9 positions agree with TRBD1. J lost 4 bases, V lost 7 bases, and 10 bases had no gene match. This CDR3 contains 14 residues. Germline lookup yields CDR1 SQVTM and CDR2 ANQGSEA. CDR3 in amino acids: CSASRTGDPTEAFF. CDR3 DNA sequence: TGCAGCGCCTCTCGGACAGGGGATCCCACTGAAGCTTTCTTT.

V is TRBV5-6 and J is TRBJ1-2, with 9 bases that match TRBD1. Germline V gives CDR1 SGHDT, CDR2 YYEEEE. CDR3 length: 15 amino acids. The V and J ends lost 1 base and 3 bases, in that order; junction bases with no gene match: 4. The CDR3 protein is CASSLTGGSDYGYTF. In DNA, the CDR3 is TGTGCCAGCAGCTTGACAGGGGGCAGCGACTATGGCTACACCTTC.

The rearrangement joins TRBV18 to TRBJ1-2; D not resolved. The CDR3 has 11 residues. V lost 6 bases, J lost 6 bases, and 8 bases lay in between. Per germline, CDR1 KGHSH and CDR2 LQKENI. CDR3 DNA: TGTGCCAGCTCCCCCCTAGATGGCTACACCTTC. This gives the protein CASSPLDGYTF. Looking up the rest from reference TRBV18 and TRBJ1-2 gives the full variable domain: NAGVMQNPRHLVRRRGQEARLRCSPMKGHSHVYWYRQLPEEGLKFMVYLQKENIIDESGMPKERFSAEFPKEGPSILRIQQVVRGDSAAYFCASSPLDGYTFGSGTRLTVV.

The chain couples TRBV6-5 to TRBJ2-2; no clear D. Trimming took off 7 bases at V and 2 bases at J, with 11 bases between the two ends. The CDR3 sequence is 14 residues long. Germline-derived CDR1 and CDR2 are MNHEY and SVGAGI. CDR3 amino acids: CASTLSGNTGELFF. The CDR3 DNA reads TGTGCCAGCACTCTCTCGGGTAACACCGGGGAGCTGTTTTTT.

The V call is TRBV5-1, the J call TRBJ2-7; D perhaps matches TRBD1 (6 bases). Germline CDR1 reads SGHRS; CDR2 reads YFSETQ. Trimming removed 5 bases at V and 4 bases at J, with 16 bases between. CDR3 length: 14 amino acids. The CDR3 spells CASRLQGSSYEQYF. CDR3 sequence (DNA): TGCGCCAGCAGATTACAGGGATCTTCTTACGAGCAGTACTTC.

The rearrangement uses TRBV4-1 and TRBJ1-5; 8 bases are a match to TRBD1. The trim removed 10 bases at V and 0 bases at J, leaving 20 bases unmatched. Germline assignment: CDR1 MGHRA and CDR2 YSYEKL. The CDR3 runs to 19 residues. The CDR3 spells CANSLDRDRRFYSNQPQHF. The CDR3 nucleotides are TGCGCCAACTCCCTGGACCGGGACAGGAGATTCTATAGCAATCAGCCCCAGCATTTT.

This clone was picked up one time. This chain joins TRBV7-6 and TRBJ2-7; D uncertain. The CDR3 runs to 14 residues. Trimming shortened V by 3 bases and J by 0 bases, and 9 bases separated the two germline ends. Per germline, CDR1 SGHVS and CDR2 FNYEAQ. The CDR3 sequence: CASSFIPSSYEQYF. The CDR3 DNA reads TGTGCCAGCAGCTTTATCCCGAGCTCCTACGAGCAGTACTTC.

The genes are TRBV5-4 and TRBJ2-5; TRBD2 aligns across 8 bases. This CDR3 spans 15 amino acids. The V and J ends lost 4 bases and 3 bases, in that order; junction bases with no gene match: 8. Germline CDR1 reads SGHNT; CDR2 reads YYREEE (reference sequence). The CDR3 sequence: CASSRGGPSEETQYF. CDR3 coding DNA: TGTGCCAGCAGCCGGGGGGGTCCTAGCGAAGAGACCCAGTACTTC.

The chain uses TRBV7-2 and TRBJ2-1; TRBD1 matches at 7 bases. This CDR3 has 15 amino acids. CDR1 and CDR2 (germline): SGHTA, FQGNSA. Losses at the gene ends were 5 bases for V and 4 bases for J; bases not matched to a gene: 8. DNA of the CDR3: TGTGCCAGCAGCCAGGGGGAAACAGTTTACAATGAGCAGTTCTTC. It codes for CASSQGETVYNEQFF.

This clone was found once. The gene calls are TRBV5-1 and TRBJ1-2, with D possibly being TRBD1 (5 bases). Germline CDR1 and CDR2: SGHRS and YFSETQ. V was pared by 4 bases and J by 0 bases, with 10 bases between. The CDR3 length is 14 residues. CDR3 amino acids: CASSPTGPNYGYTF. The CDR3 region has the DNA TGCGCCAGCAGCCCCACAGGTCCTAACTATGGCTACACCTTC.

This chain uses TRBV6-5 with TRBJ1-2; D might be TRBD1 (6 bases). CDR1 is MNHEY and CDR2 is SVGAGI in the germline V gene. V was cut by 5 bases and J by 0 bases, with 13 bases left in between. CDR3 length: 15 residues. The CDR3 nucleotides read TGTGCCAGCAGTCTGAGGACAGTAGCTAACTATGGCTACACCTTC. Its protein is CASSLRTVANYGYTF.

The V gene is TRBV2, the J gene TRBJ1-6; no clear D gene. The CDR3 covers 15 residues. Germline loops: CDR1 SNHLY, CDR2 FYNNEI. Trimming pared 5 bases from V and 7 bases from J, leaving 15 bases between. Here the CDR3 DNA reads TGTGCCAGCAGTTACTGGCAGGTTCAGAATTCACCCCTCCACTTT. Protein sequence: CASSYWQVQNSPLHF.